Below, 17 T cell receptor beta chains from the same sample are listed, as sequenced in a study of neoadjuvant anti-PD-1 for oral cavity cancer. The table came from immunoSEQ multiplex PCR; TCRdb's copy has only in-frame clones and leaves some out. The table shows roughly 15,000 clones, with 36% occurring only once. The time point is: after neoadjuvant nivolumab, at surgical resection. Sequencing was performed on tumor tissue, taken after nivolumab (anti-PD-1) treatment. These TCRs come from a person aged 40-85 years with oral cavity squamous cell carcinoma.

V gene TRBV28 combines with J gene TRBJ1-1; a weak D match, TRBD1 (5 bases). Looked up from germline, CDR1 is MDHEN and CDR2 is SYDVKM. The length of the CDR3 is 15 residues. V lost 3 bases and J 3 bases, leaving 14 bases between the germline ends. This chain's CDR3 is CASSLSPSGDTEAFF. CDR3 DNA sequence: TGTGCCAGCAGTTTGTCTCCCTCGGGGGACACTGAAGCTTTCTTT.

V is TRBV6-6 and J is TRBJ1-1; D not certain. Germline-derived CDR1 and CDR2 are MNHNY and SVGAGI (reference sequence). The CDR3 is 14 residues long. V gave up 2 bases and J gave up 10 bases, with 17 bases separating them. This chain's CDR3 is CASSYPAGPAGAFF. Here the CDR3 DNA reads TGTGCCAGCAGTTACCCCGCCGGCCCGGCGGGAGCTTTCTTT.

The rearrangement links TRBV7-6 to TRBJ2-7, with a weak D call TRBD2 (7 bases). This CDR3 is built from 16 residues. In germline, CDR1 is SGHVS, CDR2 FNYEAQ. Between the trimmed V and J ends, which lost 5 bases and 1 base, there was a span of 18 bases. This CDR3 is CASSDWGARESYEQYF. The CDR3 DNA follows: TGTGCCAGCAGCGACTGGGGGGCGCGGGAGTCCTACGAGCAGTACTTC.

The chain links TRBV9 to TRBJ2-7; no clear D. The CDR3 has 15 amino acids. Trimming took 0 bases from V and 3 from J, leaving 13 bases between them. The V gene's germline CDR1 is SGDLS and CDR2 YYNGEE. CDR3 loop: CASSVGGSSNYEQYF. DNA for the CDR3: TGTGCCAGCAGCGTAGGTGGCTCCTCCAACTACGAGCAGTACTTC. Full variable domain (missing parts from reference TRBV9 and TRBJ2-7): DSGVTQTPKHLITATGQRVTLRCSPRSGDLSVYWYQQSLDQGLQFLIQYYNGEERAKGNILERFSAQQFPDLHSELNLSSLELGDSALYFCASSVGGSSNYEQYFGPGTRLTVT.

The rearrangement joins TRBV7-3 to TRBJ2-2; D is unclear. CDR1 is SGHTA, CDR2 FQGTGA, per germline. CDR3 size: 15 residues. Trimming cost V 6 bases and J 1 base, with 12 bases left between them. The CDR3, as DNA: TGTGCCAGCAGGGGCAGAGGCTTGAACACCGGGGAGCTGTTTTTT. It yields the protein CASRGRGLNTGELFF.

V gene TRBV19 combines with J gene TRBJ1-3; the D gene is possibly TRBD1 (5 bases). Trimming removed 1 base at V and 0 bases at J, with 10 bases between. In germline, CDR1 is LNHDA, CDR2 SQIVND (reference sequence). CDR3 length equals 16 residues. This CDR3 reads CASSIGGRFSGNTIYF. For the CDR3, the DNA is TGTGCCAGTAGTATAGGGGGACGGTTCTCTGGAAACACCATATATTTT.

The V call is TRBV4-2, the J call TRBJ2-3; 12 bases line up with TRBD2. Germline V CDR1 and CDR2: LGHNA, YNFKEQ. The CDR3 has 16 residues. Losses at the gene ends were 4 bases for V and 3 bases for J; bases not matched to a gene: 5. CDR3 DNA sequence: TGTGCCAGCAGCCTCGGCACTAGCGGGGGGACAGATACGCAGTATTTT. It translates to CASSLGTSGGTDTQYF.

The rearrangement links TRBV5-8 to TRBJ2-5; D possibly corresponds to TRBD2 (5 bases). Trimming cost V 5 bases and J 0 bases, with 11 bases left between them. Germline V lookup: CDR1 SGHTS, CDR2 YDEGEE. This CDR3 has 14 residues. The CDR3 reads CASRGSVYQETQYF. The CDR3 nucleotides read TGTGCCAGCAGGGGTAGCGTGTACCAAGAGACCCAGTACTTC.

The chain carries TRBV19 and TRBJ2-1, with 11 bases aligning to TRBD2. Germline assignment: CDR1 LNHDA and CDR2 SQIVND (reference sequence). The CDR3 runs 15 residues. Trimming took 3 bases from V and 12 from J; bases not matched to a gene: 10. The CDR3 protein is CASSMASGGIIGQFF. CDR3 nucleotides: TGTGCCAGTAGTATGGCTAGCGGGGGGATCATAGGGCAGTTCTTC.

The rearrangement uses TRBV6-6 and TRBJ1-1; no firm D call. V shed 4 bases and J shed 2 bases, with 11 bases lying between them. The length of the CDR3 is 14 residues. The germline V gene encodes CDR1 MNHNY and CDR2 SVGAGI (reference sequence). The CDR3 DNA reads TGTGCCAGCAGTTTTACCCAGGATAACACTGAAGCTTTCTTT. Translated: CASSFTQDNTEAFF.

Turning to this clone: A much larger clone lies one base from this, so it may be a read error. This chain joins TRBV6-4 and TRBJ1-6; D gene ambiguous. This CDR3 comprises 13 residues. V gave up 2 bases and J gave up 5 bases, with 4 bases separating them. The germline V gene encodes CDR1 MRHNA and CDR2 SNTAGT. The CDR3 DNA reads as TGTGCCAGCAGTGACAGGGATAATTCACCCCTCCACTTT. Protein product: CASSDRDNSPLHF.

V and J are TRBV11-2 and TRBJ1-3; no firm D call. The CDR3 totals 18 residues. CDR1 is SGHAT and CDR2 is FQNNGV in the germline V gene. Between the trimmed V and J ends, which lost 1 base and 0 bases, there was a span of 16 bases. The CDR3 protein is CASSLVLGQPSSGNTIYF. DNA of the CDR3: TGTGCCAGCAGCTTAGTCCTCGGTCAGCCTAGCTCTGGAAACACCATATATTTT. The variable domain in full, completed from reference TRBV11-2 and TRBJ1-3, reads EAGVAQSPRYKIIEKRQSVAFWCNPISGHATLYWYQQILGQGPKLLIQFQNNGVVDDSQLPKDRFSAERLKGVDSTLKIQPAKLEDSAVYLCASSLVLGQPSSGNTIYFGEGSWLTVV.

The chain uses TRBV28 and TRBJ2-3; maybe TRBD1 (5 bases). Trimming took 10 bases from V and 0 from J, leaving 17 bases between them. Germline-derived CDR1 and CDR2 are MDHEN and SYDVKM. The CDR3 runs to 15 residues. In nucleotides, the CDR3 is TGTGCCATCTTCGCATGGGGCACCAGCACAGATACGCAGTATTTT. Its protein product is CAIFAWGTSTDTQYF. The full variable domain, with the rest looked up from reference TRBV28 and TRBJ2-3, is DVKVTQSSRYLVKRTGEKVFLECVQDMDHENMFWYRQDPGLGLRLIYFSYDVKMKEKGDIPEGYSVSREKKERFSLILESASTNQTSMYLCAIFAWGTSTDTQYFGPGTRLTVL.

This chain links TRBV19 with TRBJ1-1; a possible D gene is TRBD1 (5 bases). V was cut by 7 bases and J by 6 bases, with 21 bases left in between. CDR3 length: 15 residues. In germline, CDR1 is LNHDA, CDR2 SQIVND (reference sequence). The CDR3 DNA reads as TGTGCCAGTACCCCATCGGTGGGACGAAATGCTGAAGCTTTCTTT. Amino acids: CASTPSVGRNAEAFF.

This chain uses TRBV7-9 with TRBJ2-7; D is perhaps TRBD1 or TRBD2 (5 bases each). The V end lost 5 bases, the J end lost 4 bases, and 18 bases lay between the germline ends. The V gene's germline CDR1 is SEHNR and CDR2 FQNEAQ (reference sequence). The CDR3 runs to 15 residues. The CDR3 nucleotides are TGTGCCAGCAGCCGAGGGGATATTTCTCAGTACGAGCAGTACTTC. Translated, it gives CASSRGDISQYEQYF.

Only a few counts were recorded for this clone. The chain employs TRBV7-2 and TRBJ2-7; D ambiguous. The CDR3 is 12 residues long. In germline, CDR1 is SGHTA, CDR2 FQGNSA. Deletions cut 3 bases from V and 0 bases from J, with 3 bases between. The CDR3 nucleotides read TGTGCCAGCAGCTTCCTCTCCTACGAGCAGTACTTC. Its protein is CASSFLSYEQYF.

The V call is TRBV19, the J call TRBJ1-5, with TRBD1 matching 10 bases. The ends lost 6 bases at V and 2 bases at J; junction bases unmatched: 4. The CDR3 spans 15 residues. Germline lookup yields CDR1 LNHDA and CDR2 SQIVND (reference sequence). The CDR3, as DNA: TGTGCCAGTAGGGGACAGGGGTTAGGCAATCAGCCCCAGCATTTT. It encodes CASRGQGLGNQPQHF. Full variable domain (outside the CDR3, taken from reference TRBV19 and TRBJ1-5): DGGITQSPKYLFRKEGQNVTLSCEQNLNHDAMYWYRQDPGQGLRLIYYSQIVNDFQKGDIAEGYSVSREKKESFPLTVTSAQKNPTAFYLCASRGQGLGNQPQHFGDGTRLSIL.